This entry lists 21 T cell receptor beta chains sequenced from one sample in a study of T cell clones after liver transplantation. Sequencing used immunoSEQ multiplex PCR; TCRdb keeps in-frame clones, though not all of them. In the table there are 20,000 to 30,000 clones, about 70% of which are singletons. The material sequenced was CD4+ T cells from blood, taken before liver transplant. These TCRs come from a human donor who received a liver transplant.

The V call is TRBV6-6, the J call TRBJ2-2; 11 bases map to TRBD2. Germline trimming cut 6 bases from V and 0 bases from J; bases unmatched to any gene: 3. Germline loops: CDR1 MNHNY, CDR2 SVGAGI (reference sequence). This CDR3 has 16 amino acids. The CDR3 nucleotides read TGTGCCAGCAGCATGGGACTAGCGGCGAACACCGGGGAGCTGTTTTTT. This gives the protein CASSMGLAANTGELFF.

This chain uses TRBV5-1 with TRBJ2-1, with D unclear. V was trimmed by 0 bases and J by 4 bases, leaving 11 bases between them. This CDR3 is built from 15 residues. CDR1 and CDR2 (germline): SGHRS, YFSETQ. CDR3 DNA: TGCGCCAGCAGCTTGGAGGGAAATGGTTACAATGAGCAGTTCTTC. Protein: CASSLEGNGYNEQFF.

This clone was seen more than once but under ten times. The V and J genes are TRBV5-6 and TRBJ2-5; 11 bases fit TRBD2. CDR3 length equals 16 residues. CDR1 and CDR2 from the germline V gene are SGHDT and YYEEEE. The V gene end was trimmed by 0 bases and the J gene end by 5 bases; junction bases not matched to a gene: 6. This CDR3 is CASSLELAGGVETQYF. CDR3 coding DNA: TGTGCCAGCAGCTTGGAGCTAGCGGGAGGTGTTGAGACCCAGTACTTC.

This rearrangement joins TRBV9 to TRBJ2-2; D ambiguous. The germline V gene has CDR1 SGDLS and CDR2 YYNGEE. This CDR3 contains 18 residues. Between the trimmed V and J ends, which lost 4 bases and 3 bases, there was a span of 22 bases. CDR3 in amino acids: CASSRSWARRGDTGELFF. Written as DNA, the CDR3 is TGTGCCAGCAGCCGTAGCTGGGCAAGGCGAGGAGACACCGGGGAGCTGTTTTTT.

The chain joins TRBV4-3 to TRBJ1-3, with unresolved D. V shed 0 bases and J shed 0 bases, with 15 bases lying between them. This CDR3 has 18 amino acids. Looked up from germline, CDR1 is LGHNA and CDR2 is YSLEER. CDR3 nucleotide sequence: TGCGCCAGCAGCCAAGAGAGGCAGTCTCCCTCCTCTGGAAACACCATATATTTT. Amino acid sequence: CASSQERQSPSSGNTIYF.

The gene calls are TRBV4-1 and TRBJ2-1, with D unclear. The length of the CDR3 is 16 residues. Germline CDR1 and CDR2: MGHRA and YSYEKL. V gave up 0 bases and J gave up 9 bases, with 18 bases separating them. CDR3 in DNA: TGCGCCAGCAGCCAAGATGGGGTACAGAGACAATCTGAGCAGTTCTTC. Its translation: CASSQDGVQRQSEQFF.

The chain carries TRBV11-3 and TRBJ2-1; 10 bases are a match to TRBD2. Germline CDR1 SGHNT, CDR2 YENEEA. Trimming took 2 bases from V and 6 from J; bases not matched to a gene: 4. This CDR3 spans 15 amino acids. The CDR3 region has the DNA TGTGCCAGCAGCTTAATAGCGGGAGGTGGCAATGAGCAGTTCTTC. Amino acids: CASSLIAGGGNEQFF.

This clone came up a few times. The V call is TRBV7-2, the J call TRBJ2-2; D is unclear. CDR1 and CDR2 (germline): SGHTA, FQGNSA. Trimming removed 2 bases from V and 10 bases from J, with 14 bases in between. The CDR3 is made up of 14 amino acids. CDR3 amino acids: CASSLNAGREELFF. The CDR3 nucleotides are TGTGCCAGCAGCTTAAACGCCGGGCGAGAGGAGCTGTTTTTT. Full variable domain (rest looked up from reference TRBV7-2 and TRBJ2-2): GAGVSQSPSNKVTEKGKDVELRCDPISGHTALYWYRQSLGQGLEFLIYFQGNSAPDKSGLPSDRFSAERTGGSVSTLTIQRTQQEDSAVYLCASSLNAGREELFFGEGSRLTVL.

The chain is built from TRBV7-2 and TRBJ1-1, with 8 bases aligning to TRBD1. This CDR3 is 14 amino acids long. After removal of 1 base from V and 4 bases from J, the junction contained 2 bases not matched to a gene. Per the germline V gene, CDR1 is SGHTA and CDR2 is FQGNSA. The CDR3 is CASSLEGTGTEAFF. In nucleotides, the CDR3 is TGTGCCAGCAGCTTAGAAGGGACAGGCACTGAAGCTTTCTTT. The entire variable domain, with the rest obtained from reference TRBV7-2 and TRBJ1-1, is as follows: GAGVSQSPSNKVTEKGKDVELRCDPISGHTALYWYRQSLGQGLEFLIYFQGNSAPDKSGLPSDRFSAERTGGSVSTLTIQRTQQEDSAVYLCASSLEGTGTEAFFGQGTRLTVV.

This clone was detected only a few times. The CDR3 nucleotides are TGTGCCAGCAGCCACTGGGGGGCCAACTATGGCTACACCTTC. Translating gives CASSHWGANYGYTF. The V gene is TRBV14, the J gene TRBJ1-2; the D gene is possibly TRBD1 (6 bases). The ends were cut back, 3 bases at V and 2 bases at J, with 10 bases in the middle. Germline CDR1 reads SGHDN; CDR2 reads FVKESK. The CDR3 is 14 residues long.

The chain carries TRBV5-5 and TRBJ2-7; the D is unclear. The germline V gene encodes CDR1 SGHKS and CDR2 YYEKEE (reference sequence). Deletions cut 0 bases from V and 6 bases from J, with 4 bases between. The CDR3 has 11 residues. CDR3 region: CASSLVGEQYF. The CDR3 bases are TGTGCCAGCAGCTTGGTAGGCGAGCAGTACTTC. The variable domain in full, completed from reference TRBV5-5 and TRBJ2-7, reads DAGVTQSPTHLIKTRGQQVTLRCSPISGHKSVSWYQQVLGQGPQFIFQYYEKEERGRGNFPDRFSARQFPNYSSELNVNALLLGDSALYLCASSLVGEQYFGPGTRLTVT.

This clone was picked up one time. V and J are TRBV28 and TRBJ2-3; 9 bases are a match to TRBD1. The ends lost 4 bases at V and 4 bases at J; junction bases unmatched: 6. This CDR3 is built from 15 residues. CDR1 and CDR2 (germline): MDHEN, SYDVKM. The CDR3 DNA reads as TGTGCCAGCAGTTCCCACAGGGGGCGGGCAGATACGCAGTATTTT. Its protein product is CASSSHRGRADTQYF.

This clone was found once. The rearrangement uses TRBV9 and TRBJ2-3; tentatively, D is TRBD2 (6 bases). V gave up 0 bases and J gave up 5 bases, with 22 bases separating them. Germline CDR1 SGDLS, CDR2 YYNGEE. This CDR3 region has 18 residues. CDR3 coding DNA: TGTGCCAGCAGCGTAGCTACCCCTCCTTTGATAGCGGAAGATACGCAGTATTTT. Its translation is CASSVATPPLIAEDTQYF.

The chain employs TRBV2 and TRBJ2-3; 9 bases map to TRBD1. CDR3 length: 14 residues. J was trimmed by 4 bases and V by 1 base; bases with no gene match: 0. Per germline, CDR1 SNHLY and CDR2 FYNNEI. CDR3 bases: TGTGCCAGCAGTGAAGGACAGGGGGCAGATACGCAGTATTTT. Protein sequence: CASSEGQGADTQYF.

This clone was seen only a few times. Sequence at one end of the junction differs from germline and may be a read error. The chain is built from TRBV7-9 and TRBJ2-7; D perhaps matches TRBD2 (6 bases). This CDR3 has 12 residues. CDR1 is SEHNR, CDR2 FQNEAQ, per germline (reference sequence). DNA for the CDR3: TGTGCCAGCAGCTTAGATACCGGGACGGGAGACTTC. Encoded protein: CASSLDTGTGDF.

CDR3 in amino acids: CASSVDGQGQGPQHF. CDR3 DNA: TGTGCCAGCAGCGTAGATGGACAGGGCCAAGGGCCCCAGCATTTT. This chain uses TRBV9 with TRBJ1-5, with 8 bases matching TRBD1. The CDR3 is 15 residues long. J was trimmed by 9 bases and V by 0 bases; bases with no gene match: 8. CDR1 is SGDLS and CDR2 is YYNGEE in the germline V gene. The variable domain in full, completed from reference TRBV9 and TRBJ1-5, reads DSGVTQTPKHLITATGQRVTLRCSPRSGDLSVYWYQQSLDQGLQFLIQYYNGEERAKGNILERFSAQQFPDLHSELNLSSLELGDSALYFCASSVDGQGQGPQHFGDGTRLSIL.

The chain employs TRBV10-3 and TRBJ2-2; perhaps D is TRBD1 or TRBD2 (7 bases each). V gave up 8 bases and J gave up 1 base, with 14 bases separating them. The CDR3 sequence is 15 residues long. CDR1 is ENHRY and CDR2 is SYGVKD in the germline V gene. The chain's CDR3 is CAISGGVENTGELFF. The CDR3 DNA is TGTGCCATCTCAGGGGGGGTGGAGAACACCGGGGAGCTGTTTTTT.

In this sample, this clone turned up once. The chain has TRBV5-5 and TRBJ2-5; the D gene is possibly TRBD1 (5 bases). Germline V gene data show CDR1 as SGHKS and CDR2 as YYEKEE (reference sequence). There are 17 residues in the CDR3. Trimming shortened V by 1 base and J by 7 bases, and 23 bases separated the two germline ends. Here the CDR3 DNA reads TGTGCCAGCAGCTTGACAGGTTTAGGGTTTTATAATCGGACCCAGTACTTC. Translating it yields CASSLTGLGFYNRTQYF.

CDR3 nucleotide sequence: TGTGCCAGCAGCTCACTCCCATGGGAGGGCCTGAACACTGAAGCTTTCTTT. It translates to CASSSLPWEGLNTEAFF. This chain uses TRBV9 with TRBJ1-1; the D is unclear. Germline CDR1 is SGDLS and CDR2 is YYNGEE. The V and J ends lost 4 bases and 0 bases respectively, with 19 bases between them. The CDR3 sequence is 17 residues long.

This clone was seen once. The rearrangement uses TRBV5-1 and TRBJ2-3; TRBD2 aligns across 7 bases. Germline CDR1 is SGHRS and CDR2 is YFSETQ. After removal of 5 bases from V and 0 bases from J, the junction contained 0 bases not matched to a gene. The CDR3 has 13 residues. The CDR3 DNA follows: TGCGCCAGCAGGGGGGGGAGCACAGATACGCAGTATTTT. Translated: CASRGGSTDTQYF. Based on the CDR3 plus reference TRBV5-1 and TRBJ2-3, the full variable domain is KAGVTQTPRYLIKTRGQQVTLSCSPISGHRSVSWYQQTPGQGLQFLFEYFSETQRNKGNFPGRFSGRQFSNSRSEMNVSTLELGDSALYLCASRGGSTDTQYFGPGTRLTVL.

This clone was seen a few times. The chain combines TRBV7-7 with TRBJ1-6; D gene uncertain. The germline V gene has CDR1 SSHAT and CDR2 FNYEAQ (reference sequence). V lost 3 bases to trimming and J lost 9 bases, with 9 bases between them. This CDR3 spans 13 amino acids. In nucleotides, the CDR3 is TGTGCCAGCAGCTTGGACGTGGGTTCACCCCTCCACTTT. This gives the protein CASSLDVGSPLHF.